This T cell receptor beta chain was obtained from a study of shared clonotypes between healthy human individuals. CDR1 is MDHEN and CDR2 is SYDVKM in the germline V gene. CDR3 length: 13 residues. V lost 7 bases, J lost 4 bases, and 6 bases stayed unmatched. Produced via immunoSEQ multiplex PCR; TCRdb's table is partial and in-frame only. The data contain fewer than 800,000 clones, about 91% of them singletons. Positive CCR7 selection of CD45RO-negative cells yielded the naive CD8 cells, and terminally differentiated effector memory CD45RA+ cells were excluded. Caucasian adults residing in Nashville, Tennessee made up all the donors.

Sequenced input: naive CD8+ T cells sorted from blood. The gene calls are TRBV28 and TRBJ1-2, with 7 bases matching TRBD1. The clonotype originates from a man under 40 in good health. CDR3 protein: CASNPRDSYGYTF. CDR3 DNA: TGTGCCAGCAACCCCCGGGACAGCTATGGCTACACCTTC.